This note documents a single TCR beta chain sequence. Its antigen remains unidentified. Relative to the germline gene, one junction end is altered; a read error may explain this. This entry is derived from a study of T cell repertoires in cytomegalovirus infection. Study details: It was the public TCR beta signatures that indicated both CMV infection and matching HLA type. Study-wide results and caveats: Dominant in the ex vivo response were TCR beta clonotypes restricted by HLA-C and specific for CMV. Summed frequency of shared TCR beta families picked out CMV carriers who also had the relevant HLA.

One entry per CDR3 protein results from TCRdb running MiXCR on the reads. Of approximately 500,000 distinct CDR3 sequences listed, around 11% are singletons. Germline CDR1 SGHAT, CDR2 FQNNGV. The CDR3 sequence is 17 residues long. This sequence was found in a human donor in good health (CMV status not recorded). Some clones in this sample may be carry-over from other donors' samples. Specimen: PBMCs. This chain connects TRBV11-2 to TRBJ2-2; 7 nucleotides line up with TRBD2. The CDR3 sequence is CASSLDLGGTNTEELFF. For the CDR3, the DNA is TGTGCCAGCAGCTTAGATCTGGGGGGGACGAACACCGAGGAGCTGTTTTTT.